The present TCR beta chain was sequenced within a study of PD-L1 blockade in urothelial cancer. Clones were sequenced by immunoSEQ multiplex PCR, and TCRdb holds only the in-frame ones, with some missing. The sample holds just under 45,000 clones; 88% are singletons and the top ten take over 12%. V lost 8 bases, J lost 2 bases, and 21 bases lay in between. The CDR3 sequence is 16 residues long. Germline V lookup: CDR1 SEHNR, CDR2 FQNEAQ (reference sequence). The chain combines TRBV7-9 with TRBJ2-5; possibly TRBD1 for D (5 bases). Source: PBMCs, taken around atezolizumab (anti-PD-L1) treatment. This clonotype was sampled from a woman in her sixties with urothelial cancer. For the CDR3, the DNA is TGTGCCAGCGGACGAAGATCACAGGATCCTCAAGAGACCCAGTACTTC. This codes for CASGRRSQDPQETQYF.